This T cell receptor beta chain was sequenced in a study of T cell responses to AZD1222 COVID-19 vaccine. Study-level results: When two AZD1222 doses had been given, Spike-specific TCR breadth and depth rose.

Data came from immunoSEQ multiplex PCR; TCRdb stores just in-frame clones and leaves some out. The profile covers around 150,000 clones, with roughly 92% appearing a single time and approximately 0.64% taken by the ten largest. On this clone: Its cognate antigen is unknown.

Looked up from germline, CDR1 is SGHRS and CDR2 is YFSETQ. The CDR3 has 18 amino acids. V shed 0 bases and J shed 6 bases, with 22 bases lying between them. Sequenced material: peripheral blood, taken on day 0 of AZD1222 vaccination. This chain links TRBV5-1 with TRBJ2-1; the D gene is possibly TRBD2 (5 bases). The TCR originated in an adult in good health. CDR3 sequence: CASSLAAPSPFRGNEQFF. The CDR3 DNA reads TGCGCCAGCAGCTTGGCCGCCCCCTCGCCATTCCGGGGCAATGAGCAGTTCTTC.